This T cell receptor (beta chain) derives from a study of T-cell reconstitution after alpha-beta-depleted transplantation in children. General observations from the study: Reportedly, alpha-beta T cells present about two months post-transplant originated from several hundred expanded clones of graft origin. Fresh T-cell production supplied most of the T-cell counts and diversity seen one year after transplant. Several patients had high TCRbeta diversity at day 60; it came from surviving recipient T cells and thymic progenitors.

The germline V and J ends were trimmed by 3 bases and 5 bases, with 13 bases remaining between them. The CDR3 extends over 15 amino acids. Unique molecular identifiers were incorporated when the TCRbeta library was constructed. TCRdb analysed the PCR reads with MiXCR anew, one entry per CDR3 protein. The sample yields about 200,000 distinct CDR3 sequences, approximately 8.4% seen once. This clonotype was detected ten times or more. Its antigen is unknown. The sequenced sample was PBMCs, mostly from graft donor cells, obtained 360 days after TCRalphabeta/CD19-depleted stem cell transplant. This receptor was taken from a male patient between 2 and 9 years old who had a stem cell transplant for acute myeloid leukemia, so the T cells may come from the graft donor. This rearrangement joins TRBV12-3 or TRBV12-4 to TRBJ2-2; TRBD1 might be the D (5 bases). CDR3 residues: CASSLVGVRTGELFF. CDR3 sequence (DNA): TGTGCCAGCAGTTTGGTAGGGGTACGGACCGGGGAGCTGTTTTTT.